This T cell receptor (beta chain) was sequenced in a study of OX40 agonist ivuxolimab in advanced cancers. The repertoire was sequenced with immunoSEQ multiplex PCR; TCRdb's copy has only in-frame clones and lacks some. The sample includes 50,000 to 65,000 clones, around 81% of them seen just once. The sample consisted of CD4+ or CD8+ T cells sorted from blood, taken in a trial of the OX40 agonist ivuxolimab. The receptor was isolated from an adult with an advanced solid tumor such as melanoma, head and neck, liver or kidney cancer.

The CDR3 region has the DNA TGTGCCAGTAGTATAACCGGGGGGAGCTACACCTTC. It codes for CASSITGGSYTF. The chain employs TRBV19 and TRBJ1-2, with D possibly being TRBD1 (5 bases). The germline gives CDR1 LNHDA, CDR2 SQIVND (reference sequence). The CDR3 is 12 amino acids. The V and J ends lost 2 bases and 9 bases respectively, with 10 bases between them.